Each of the 29 T cell receptor beta chains below was sequenced from the same sample in a study of CD8+CD57+ T cells in acquired aplastic anemia. Profiles of TCR beta VDJ and CDR3 were generated from a genomic DNA template. MiXCR, applied by TCRdb to the reads, yields one record per CDR3 protein. The sample gives some 180,000 distinct CDR3 sequences, 50% to 65% of which show up once; about 42% is in the top ten. The sequenced patients had an expansion of CD8+CD57+ cells seen by flow cytometry. Input material: sorted CD4+, CD8+, or CD8+CD57+ T cells (not recorded which) from PBMCs. The receptors originated from a human donor with aplastic anemia.

The chain employs TRBV7-3 and TRBJ1-2; 9 nucleotides match TRBD1. This CDR3 is 13 amino acids long. V lost 5 bases and J lost 7; bases outside the gene matches: 5. The germline V gene has CDR1 SGHTA and CDR2 FQGTGA. CDR3 DNA: TGTGCCAGCAGCCCCACAGGGGGCCTTGGCTACACCTTC. Its protein product is CASSPTGGLGYTF.

V and J are TRBV7-9 and TRBJ1-6; tentatively, D is TRBD1 (5 bases). Per germline, CDR1 SEHNR and CDR2 FQNEAQ (reference sequence). The CDR3 runs to 16 residues. V lost 1 base to trimming and J lost 7 bases, with 14 bases between them. The CDR3 is CASSLVGLAGNSPLHF. CDR3 DNA sequence: TGTGCCAGCAGCTTAGTGGGACTAGCGGGGAATTCACCCCTCCACTTT.

V gene TRBV5-4 combines with J gene TRBJ1-1; the D is unclear. This CDR3 spans 13 amino acids. V was pared by 1 base and J by 1 base, with 5 bases between. Germline-derived CDR1 and CDR2 are SGHNT and YYREEE (reference sequence). The DNA for the CDR3 is TGTGCCAGCAGCTTGTTGGGGAACACTGAAGCTTTCTTT. Its translation: CASSLLGNTEAFF.

The V call is TRBV7-2, the J call TRBJ1-6; D not resolved. Trimming took off 3 bases at V and 8 bases at J, with 14 bases between the two ends. Germline-derived CDR1 and CDR2 are SGHTA and FQGNSA. The CDR3 runs 15 residues. The DNA for the CDR3 is TGTGCCAGCAGCTTTCCTGGCTCCAAGGATTCACCCCTCCACTTT. Residues: CASSFPGSKDSPLHF. Full variable domain (missing parts from reference TRBV7-2 and TRBJ1-6): GAGVSQSPSNKVTEKGKDVELRCDPISGHTALYWYRQSLGQGLEFLIYFQGNSAPDKSGLPSDRFSAERTGGSVSTLTIQRTQQEDSAVYLCASSFPGSKDSPLHFGNGTRLTVT.

The chain employs TRBV19 and TRBJ2-7, with 8 bases fitting TRBD1. CDR3 length: 14 amino acids. The V and J ends lost 3 bases and 7 bases, in that order; junction bases with no gene match: 8. Germline CDR1 LNHDA, CDR2 SQIVND (reference sequence). CDR3 sequence: CASSIGQGAWEQYF. The CDR3, as DNA: TGTGCCAGTAGTATCGGTCAGGGGGCCTGGGAGCAGTACTTC. Filled out from reference TRBV19 and TRBJ2-7, the complete variable domain reads DGGITQSPKYLFRKEGQNVTLSCEQNLNHDAMYWYRQDPGQGLRLIYYSQIVNDFQKGDIAEGYSVSREKKESFPLTVTSAQKNPTAFYLCASSIGQGAWEQYFGPGTRLTVT.

The chain recombines TRBV15 with TRBJ2-5; 9 bases align to TRBD1. Germline V lookup: CDR1 LNHNV, CDR2 YYDKDF (reference sequence). With 2 bases clipped from V and 4 bases from J, the junction kept 2 bases outside the gene matches. This CDR3 contains 14 residues. CDR3 coding DNA: TGTGCCACCAGCAGAAACAGGGGGCCAGAGACCCAGTACTTC. Protein sequence: CATSRNRGPETQYF.

The chain is built from TRBV2 and TRBJ1-4; D remains ambiguous. Germline lookup yields CDR1 SNHLY and CDR2 FYNNEI. The CDR3 loop spans 11 amino acids. Trimming left V 3 bases short and J 8 bases short, with 4 bases between. The CDR3 bases are TGTGCCAGCAGTGAGGGCGAAAAACTGTTTTTT. Translating it yields CASSEGEKLFF.

In this sample, this clonotype turned up a few times. The genes are TRBV7-8 and TRBJ2-2, with a possible D match to TRBD1 (5 bases). CDR1 is SGHVS, CDR2 FQNEAQ, per germline. Trimming shortened V by 1 base and J by 8 bases, and 17 bases separated the two germline ends. The CDR3 loop spans 16 amino acids. The CDR3 sequence: CASSLGGSGIGGELFF. The CDR3 DNA reads as TGTGCCAGCAGCTTAGGTGGTTCAGGGATCGGTGGGGAGCTGTTTTTT. Using reference TRBV7-8 and TRBJ2-2 for the parts outside the CDR3, the full variable domain is GAGVSQSPRYKVAKRGQDVALRCDPISGHVSLFWYQQALGQGPEFLTYFQNEAQLDKSGLPSDRFFAERPEGSVSTLKIQRTQQEDSAVYLCASSLGGSGIGGELFFGEGSRLTVL.

The chain combines TRBV19 with TRBJ1-1, with 7 bases matching TRBD1. V gave up 1 base and J gave up 5 bases; unmatched junction bases: 4. The CDR3 spans 14 residues. The germline V gene encodes CDR1 LNHDA and CDR2 SQIVND (reference sequence). The CDR3 protein is CASSIAGGKTEAFF. For the CDR3, the DNA is TGTGCCAGTAGTATAGCAGGGGGTAAAACTGAAGCTTTCTTT. The full variable domain, in which reference TRBV19 and TRBJ1-1 provide the parts outside the CDR3, is DGGITQSPKYLFRKEGQNVTLSCEQNLNHDAMYWYRQDPGQGLRLIYYSQIVNDFQKGDIAEGYSVSREKKESFPLTVTSAQKNPTAFYLCASSIAGGKTEAFFGQGTRLTVV.

In its sample, this clonotype was seen many times. V gene TRBV27 combines with J gene TRBJ2-2; D is unresolved. The V gene's germline CDR1 is MNHEY and CDR2 SMNVEV (reference sequence). There are 13 residues in the CDR3. Trimming took off 0 bases at V and 3 bases at J, with 2 bases between the two ends. DNA for the CDR3: TGTGCCAGCAGTTTATCTTACACCGGGGAGCTGTTTTTT. It encodes CASSLSYTGELFF.

This clonotype was observed a single time. V usage is TRBV5-4 and J usage is TRBJ2-7; D is perhaps TRBD1 (6 bases). The V end lost 0 bases, the J end lost 6 bases, and 13 bases lay between the germline ends. This CDR3 is built from 14 residues. Germline CDR1 reads SGHNT; CDR2 reads YYREEE (reference sequence). In nucleotides, the CDR3 is TGTGCCAGCAGCTTGGAGGCAGGGGCCCTCGAGCAGTACTTC. Translating it yields CASSLEAGALEQYF. Complete variable domain (other parts from reference TRBV5-4 and TRBJ2-7): ETGVTQSPTHLIKTRGQQVTLRCSSQSGHNTVSWYQQALGQGPQFIFQYYREEENGRGNFPPRFSGLQFPNYSSELNVNALELDDSALYLCASSLEAGALEQYFGPGTRLTVT.

The chain is built from TRBV2 and TRBJ2-7, with 9 bases identical to TRBD1. The J segment lost 2 bases and the V segment lost 6 bases, leaving 14 bases of the junction unmatched. The CDR3 length is 17 residues. The germline gives CDR1 SNHLY, CDR2 FYNNEI. The CDR3 nucleotides are TGTGCCAGCAGCTTCCTAATGGGGGGACAGGGAACCTACGAGCAGTACTTC. Residues: CASSFLMGGQGTYEQYF. The variable domain in full, with the rest retrieved from reference TRBV2 and TRBJ2-7, is EPEVTQTPSHQVTQMGQEVILRCVPISNHLYFYWYRQILGQKVEFLVSFYNNEISEKSEIFDDQFSVERPDGSNFTLKIRSTKLEDSAMYFCASSFLMGGQGTYEQYFGPGTRLTVT.

This chain links TRBV29-1 with TRBJ2-1, with D maybe TRBD1 (5 bases). Germline CDR1 and CDR2: SQVTM and ANQGSEA. Trimming removed 8 bases from V and 0 bases from J, with 17 bases in between. This CDR3 comprises 15 residues. CDR3 residues: CSSYSTVSSYNEQFF. CDR3 coding DNA: TGCAGCAGTTACTCGACAGTTAGCTCCTACAATGAGCAGTTCTTC.

The sample holds many counts of this clonotype. This chain uses TRBV5-5 with TRBJ2-7; D is uncertain. CDR3 size: 16 residues. CDR1 SGHKS and CDR2 YYEKEE come from the germline V gene (reference sequence). V lost 3 bases and J 5 bases, leaving 21 bases between the germline ends. CDR3 bases: TGTGCCAGCAGCTACAGACAACAGCCGGCTGGGCACGAGCAGTACTTC. Its protein is CASSYRQQPAGHEQYF.

The V call is TRBV2, the J call TRBJ2-1; TRBD2 matches at 7 bases. This CDR3 comprises 15 residues. Trimming took 9 bases from V and 0 from J; bases not matched to a gene: 8. Germline V CDR1 and CDR2: SNHLY, FYNNEI. CDR3 sequence: CASGWSGTSYNEQFF. CDR3 nucleotide sequence: TGTGCCAGTGGGTGGAGCGGGACCTCCTACAATGAGCAGTTCTTC.

V and J are TRBV7-3 and TRBJ2-3, with 10 positions matching TRBD1. V was pared by 7 bases and J by 1 base, with 8 bases of the junction left unmatched. Germline CDR1 and CDR2: SGHTA and FQGTGA. This CDR3 is 16 amino acids long. The CDR3 loop is CASKETGTGGTDTQYF. The CDR3 DNA sequence: TGTGCCAGCAAAGAGACCGGGACAGGGGGCACAGATACGCAGTATTTT.

This clonotype was seen once. The rearrangement joins TRBV7-9 to TRBJ2-1; 10 bases match TRBD2. The CDR3 spans 17 residues. CDR1 SEHNR and CDR2 FQNEAQ come from the germline V gene (reference sequence). The V gene end was trimmed by 3 bases and the J gene end by 6 bases; junction bases not matched to a gene: 11. The CDR3 is CASSFPSGGRRVNEQFF. CDR3 DNA: TGTGCCAGCAGCTTCCCTAGCGGGGGCCGTCGCGTCAATGAGCAGTTCTTC. Drawing the rest from reference TRBV7-9 and TRBJ2-1, the complete variable domain is DTGVSQNPRHKITKRGQNVTFRCDPISEHNRLYWYRQTLGQGPEFLTYFQNEAQLEKSRLLSDRFSAERPKGSFSTLEIQRTEQGDSAMYLCASSFPSGGRRVNEQFFGPGTRLTVL.

This chain links TRBV6-6 with TRBJ2-2; TRBD2 agrees at 12 bases. CDR1 is MNHNY, CDR2 SVGAGI, per germline (reference sequence). J gave up 4 bases and V 4 bases, and 7 bases lay outside the gene matches. This CDR3 region has 17 residues. CDR3: CASSSHLAGGRTGELFF. CDR3 nucleotide sequence: TGTGCCAGCAGTTCCCACCTAGCGGGGGGGCGCACCGGGGAGCTGTTTTTT.

V gene TRBV24-1 combines with J gene TRBJ2-2, with D possibly called TRBD1 or TRBD2 (5 bases each). The ends were cut back, 9 bases at V and 3 bases at J, with 13 bases in the middle. The CDR3 is 14 amino acids. Germline V gene data show CDR1 as KGHDR and CDR2 as SFDVKD. The CDR3: CATGGFSDTGELFF. The CDR3 coding sequence is TGTGCCACCGGGGGATTTAGCGACACCGGGGAGCTGTTTTTT.

The chain links TRBV7-9 to TRBJ2-1; TRBD1 might be the D (5 bases). The CDR3 is 15 residues long. V dropped 0 bases and J dropped 0 bases, with 6 bases sitting between them. Germline-derived CDR1 and CDR2 are SEHNR and FQNEAQ (reference sequence). The CDR3 DNA is TGTGCCAGCAGCTTAGCGGGGCTCTCCTACAATGAGCAGTTCTTC. Translation: CASSLAGLSYNEQFF.

The V call is TRBV9, the J call TRBJ1-4, with D perhaps matching TRBD1 (5 bases). The CDR3 is 14 residues long. V lost 2 bases and J 7 bases, leaving 12 bases between the germline ends. Germline loops: CDR1 SGDLS, CDR2 YYNGEE. The CDR3 DNA sequence: TGTGCCAGCAGCGTCGACAGCCTCGGTGAAAAACTGTTTTTT. This encodes CASSVDSLGEKLFF.

The V call is TRBV15, the J call TRBJ1-6; D uncertain. CDR1 is LNHNV, CDR2 YYDKDF, per germline (reference sequence). The V gene lost 4 bases and the J gene lost 7 bases, with 8 bases spanning the gap. The CDR3 has 13 amino acids. In nucleotides, the CDR3 is TGTGCCACCAGCAACGCTCCGAATTCACCCCTCCACTTT. Translating gives CATSNAPNSPLHF.

V and J are TRBV12-3 or TRBV12-4 and TRBJ2-7, with TRBD1 as a possible D gene (5 bases). V lost 6 bases to trimming and J lost 0 bases, with 9 bases between them. CDR3 size: 13 residues. The CDR3 nucleotides are TGTGCCAGCAGACGACAGAGCTCCTACGAGCAGTACTTC. Translated, it gives CASRRQSSYEQYF.

The DNA of the CDR3 is TGCAGTGCTAGGCCAGACAACTCCTACGAGCAGTACTTC. This translates into CSARPDNSYEQYF. The V call is TRBV20-1, the J call TRBJ2-7; D not resolved. V shed 3 bases and J shed 0 bases, with 9 bases lying between them. The germline V gene has CDR1 DFQATT and CDR2 SNEGSKA (reference sequence). The CDR3 spans 13 residues.

The sample holds a few counts of this clonotype. CDR3 in amino acids: CATSPLGQGDTYEQYF. CDR3 DNA: TGTGCCACCAGCCCACTAGGACAGGGCGATACCTACGAGCAGTACTTC. The J gene is TRBJ2-7, the V gene TRBV15; 8 bases align to TRBD1. J gave up 2 bases and V 5 bases, and 11 bases lay outside the gene matches. Germline CDR1 and CDR2: LNHNV and YYDKDF (reference sequence). CDR3 length: 16 residues. The variable domain in full, completed from reference TRBV15 and TRBJ2-7, reads DAMVIQNPRYQVTQFGKPVTLSCSQTLNHNVMYWYQQKSSQAPKLLFHYYDKDFNNEADTPDNFQSRRPNTSFCFLDIRSPGLGDTAMYLCATSPLGQGDTYEQYFGPGTRLTVT.

The chain joins TRBV20-1 to TRBJ2-3, with a tentative D call TRBD2 (6 bases). The CDR3 spans 14 residues. V lost 6 bases and J 5 bases, leaving 18 bases between the germline ends. Germline V lookup: CDR1 DFQATT, CDR2 SNEGSKA (reference sequence). CDR3: CSAQVGGTGDTQYF. CDR3 nucleotides: TGCAGTGCCCAGGTCGGCGGGACTGGAGATACGCAGTATTTT.

This chain uses TRBV7-6 with TRBJ2-1; D gene ambiguous. Trimming removed 0 bases at V and 12 bases at J, with 9 bases between. The germline V gene has CDR1 SGHVS and CDR2 FNYEAQ. This CDR3 has 12 amino acids. CDR3 amino acids: CASSLAVGVQFF. The CDR3 DNA reads as TGTGCCAGCAGCTTAGCGGTAGGTGTGCAGTTCTTC.

This clonotype was observed at least ten times. The V call is TRBV5-4, the J call TRBJ2-3, with 7 positions matching TRBD1. Per the germline V gene, CDR1 is SGHNT and CDR2 is YYREEE (reference sequence). Trimming cost V 4 bases and J 4 bases; bases outside gene matches: 12. The CDR3 totals 16 residues. The CDR3 DNA is TGTGCCAGCAGCCCCAATACAGGGGAGAGTGCAGATACGCAGTATTTT. The encoded protein is CASSPNTGESADTQYF.

The rearrangement links TRBV7-3 to TRBJ2-5; 8 bases fit TRBD2. The end of the DNA aligns better with TRBJ2-7, so the J call may be wrong. Looked up from germline, CDR1 is SGHTA and CDR2 is FQGTGA. The CDR3 runs 14 residues. CDR3: CASSLREGGYEQYF. The DNA of the CDR3 is TGTGCCAGCAGCTTACGGGAGGGCGGGTACGAGCAGTACTTC.